The next 24 T cell receptor beta chains were all read from a single sample in a study of cytomegalovirus exposure and HLA in healthy donors. Assay: immunoSEQ multiplex PCR; the TCRdb copy retains only in-frame clones and omits some. This sample has about 130,000 clones, with 88% found just once. Sequencing was done on a sample of PBMCs. The receptors were sampled from a man aged 25-45 years in good health and CMV-seronegative.

With respect to this clone: A junction end diverges from the germline sequence, so it may reflect a read error. The chain carries TRBV7-4 and TRBJ1-1; TRBD1 matches at 8 bases. Germline CDR1 and CDR2: SGHVT and SQSDAQ. There are 11 residues in the CDR3. This chain's CDR3 is CASSPRQGFLF. CDR3 nucleotides: TGTGCCAGCAGCCCTAGACAGGGGTTCCTCTTT.

This CDR3 is CASSQLGGGVSEAFF. The CDR3 coding sequence is TGTGCCAGCAGCCAGTTGGGCGGGGGAGTTTCTGAAGCTTTCTTT. The chain employs TRBV14 and TRBJ1-1; possible D gene TRBD1, 5 bases. The germline V gene encodes CDR1 SGHDN and CDR2 FVKESK. The CDR3 consists of 15 residues. The ends were cut back, 3 bases at V and 6 bases at J, with 17 bases in the middle.

The gene calls are TRBV25-1 and TRBJ2-4; D is unresolved. CDR1 and CDR2 (germline): MGHDK, SYGVNS. Trimming took 5 bases from V and 8 from J, leaving 13 bases between them. The CDR3 has 13 residues. CDR3 protein: CASSHASVDIQYF. DNA for the CDR3: TGTGCCAGCAGTCATGCTTCCGTAGACATTCAGTACTTC.

This chain uses TRBV5-1 with TRBJ2-1, with 12 nucleotides matching TRBD1. This CDR3 has 15 residues. The germline V gene has CDR1 SGHRS and CDR2 YFSETQ. Trimming took 3 bases from V and 7 from J; bases not matched to a gene: 5. The CDR3 loop reads CASSSGTGGRNEQFF. Written as DNA, the CDR3 is TGCGCCAGCAGCTCCGGGACAGGGGGCCGGAATGAGCAGTTCTTC.

V usage is TRBV4-3 and J usage is TRBJ2-1; 7 bases are shared with TRBD2. The junction had 14 bases not matched to a gene; V was cut back by 0 bases and J by 9 bases. The V gene's germline CDR1 is LGHNA and CDR2 YSLEER. The CDR3 length is 17 residues. This chain's CDR3 is CASSQELASGVGREQFF. CDR3 nucleotides: TGCGCCAGCAGCCAAGAATTAGCGAGCGGGGTCGGCCGTGAGCAGTTCTTC.

CDR3 amino acids: CASSILGTRNYEQYF. In nucleotides, the CDR3 is TGTGCCAGTAGTATACTCGGGACAAGGAACTACGAGCAGTACTTC. The rearrangement joins TRBV19 to TRBJ2-7, with a weak D call TRBD1 (6 bases). The CDR3 has 15 amino acids. The germline V gene has CDR1 LNHDA and CDR2 SQIVND (reference sequence). V was clipped by 2 bases and J by 3 bases, with 14 bases between them.

This clone was seen once. V usage is TRBV10-1 and J usage is TRBJ1-4; 7 bases align to TRBD1. This CDR3 is built from 14 residues. The V gene end was trimmed by 5 bases and the J gene end by 8 bases; junction bases not matched to a gene: 8. The germline V gene encodes CDR1 WNHNN and CDR2 SYGVQD (reference sequence). CDR3 region: CASSRGQAPEKLFF. The CDR3 DNA follows: TGCGCCAGCAGTCGAGGACAGGCTCCAGAAAAACTGTTTTTT.

The rearrangement links TRBV5-1 to TRBJ1-2; D is unclear. V lost 0 bases and J 7 bases, leaving 10 bases between the germline ends. CDR1 is SGHRS, CDR2 YFSETQ, per germline. The CDR3 contains 13 residues. CDR3 sequence (DNA): TGCGCCAGCAGCTTGGGCCACGCGGGTGGCTACACCTTC. Translated, it gives CASSLGHAGGYTF.

This chain connects TRBV6-1 to TRBJ2-2; 10 nucleotides align to TRBD2. Germline CDR1 is MNHNS and CDR2 is SASEGT. CDR3 length: 15 residues. V was pared by 7 bases and J by 6 bases, with 8 bases of the junction left unmatched. The CDR3 reads CASMTGLAFAGELFF. The CDR3 DNA reads TGTGCCAGCATGACGGGACTAGCGTTCGCCGGGGAGCTGTTTTTT.

This chain uses TRBV5-1 with TRBJ1-3; D is unresolved. Germline V gene lookup returns CDR1 SGHRS and CDR2 YFSETQ. The CDR3 has 16 residues. V lost 0 bases and J 0 bases, leaving 10 bases between the germline ends. CDR3 in DNA: TGCGCCAGCAGCTTGGGGGCAGCCGGCTCTGGAAACACCATATATTTT. Translated, it gives CASSLGAAGSGNTIYF.

DNA for the CDR3: TGTGCCAGCAGTGAATTAAATACGGGGACTGAAGCTTTCTTT. Translated, it gives CASSELNTGTEAFF. The chain is built from TRBV2 and TRBJ1-1; D call uncertain. Per germline, CDR1 SNHLY and CDR2 FYNNEI. This CDR3 spans 14 amino acids. Trimming pared 2 bases from V and 5 bases from J, leaving 12 bases between.

The chain couples TRBV7-6 to TRBJ1-5; D might be TRBD1 (6 bases). The CDR3 contains 14 residues. CDR1 is SGHVS, CDR2 FNYEAQ, per germline. Trimming pared 5 bases from V and 7 bases from J, leaving 15 bases between. CDR3 DNA sequence: TGTGCCAGCAGCCTAGGGGGAGGAGGGCAGCCCCAGCATTTT. This codes for CASSLGGGGQPQHF.

This clone was observed a handful of times. The rearrangement uses TRBV15 and TRBJ2-7; TRBD2 is a possible D gene (6 bases). From germline, CDR1 is LNHNV and CDR2 YYDKDF (reference sequence). The ends were cut back, 0 bases at V and 6 bases at J, with 15 bases in the middle. The CDR3 sequence is 15 residues long. The CDR3 region has the DNA TGTGCCACCAGCAGAGATGGAGGGGCGCCTAGCGAGCAGTACTTC. Amino acid sequence: CATSRDGGAPSEQYF.

The V call is TRBV12-5, the J call TRBJ1-1; TRBD1 aligns across 7 bases. This CDR3 is built from 15 residues. Germline assignment: CDR1 LGHNT and CDR2 FRNRAP. The V and J ends lost 6 bases and 4 bases, in that order; junction bases with no gene match: 11. The CDR3 DNA reads as TGTGCTAGTGGGCCGGACAGGAAAAGAGGCACTGAAGCTTTCTTT. It is translated as CASGPDRKRGTEAFF.

The genes are TRBV5-1 and TRBJ1-1; 8 nucleotides agree with TRBD1. Germline CDR1 and CDR2: SGHRS and YFSETQ. J lost 0 bases, V lost 3 bases, and 13 bases had no gene match. The CDR3 is made up of 18 amino acids. DNA for the CDR3: TGCGCCAGCAGCTCGGACAGGGAGTTACCGTTCATGAACACTGAAGCTTTCTTT. Translation gives CASSSDRELPFMNTEAFF.

This clone was seen a handful of times. The J gene is TRBJ1-2, the V gene TRBV23-1; D perhaps matches TRBD1 (5 bases). TRBV23-1 is an open reading frame whose function is uncertain. The V end was cut by 0 bases, the J end by 3 bases, with 14 bases between. The CDR3 is 16 residues long. The CDR3 is CASSQSGGVGYYGYTF. DNA of the CDR3: TGCGCCAGCAGTCAATCGGGAGGGGTGGGGTACTATGGCTACACCTTC.

V is TRBV29-1 and J is TRBJ2-3, with D possibly TRBD1 on 6 matching bases. The V and J ends lost 6 bases and 3 bases respectively, with 10 bases between them. CDR1 SQVTM and CDR2 ANQGSEA come from the germline V gene. The CDR3 is 12 amino acids. CDR3: CSVAQGTDTQYF. In DNA form, the CDR3 reads TGCAGCGTCGCACAGGGTACAGATACGCAGTATTTT.

The rearrangement links TRBV7-2 to TRBJ2-2; TRBD1 is a possible D gene (5 bases). The CDR3 totals 13 residues. CDR1 is SGHTA, CDR2 FQGNSA, per germline. The ends were cut back, 5 bases at V and 5 bases at J, with 9 bases in the middle. Here the CDR3 reads CASSPRVTGELFF. Written as DNA, the CDR3 is TGTGCCAGCAGCCCCAGGGTGACCGGGGAGCTGTTTTTT.

The chain couples TRBV11-2 to TRBJ2-7; the D is unclear. CDR3 length: 12 amino acids. Germline CDR1 SGHAT, CDR2 FQNNGV. The germline V and J ends were trimmed by 4 bases and 7 bases, with 11 bases remaining between them. CDR3 loop: CASSSREWEQYF. CDR3 coding DNA: TGTGCCAGCAGCTCGAGAGAGTGGGAGCAGTACTTC.

This clone was seen a single time. The J gene is TRBJ1-1, the V gene TRBV6-5, with TRBD1 matching over 7 bases. CDR1 and CDR2 from the germline V gene are MNHEY and SVGAGI. V lost 11 bases to trimming and J lost 5 bases; unmatched junction nucleotides: 8. The length of the CDR3 is 12 residues. The CDR3 loop is CAVSTGLTEAFF. DNA for the CDR3: TGTGCCGTTTCGACAGGGTTGACTGAAGCTTTCTTT.

This chain links TRBV11-2 with TRBJ1-2; no clear D gene. With 5 bases removed from V and 7 bases from J, the gap between germline ends came to 14 bases. There are 13 residues in the CDR3. Germline CDR1 is SGHAT and CDR2 is FQNNGV. The CDR3 DNA reads as TGTGCCAGCAGCACCCGGTCGTCGGGTGGCTACACCTTC. Translating gives CASSTRSSGGYTF.

The chain combines TRBV5-6 with TRBJ2-1, with D unclear. Germline-derived CDR1 and CDR2 are SGHDT and YYEEEE. This CDR3 comprises 15 residues. The V end lost 4 bases, the J end lost 0 bases, and 11 bases lay between the germline ends. CDR3 sequence reads: CASSQGASSYNEQFF. The CDR3 DNA is TGTGCCAGCAGCCAAGGTGCTAGCTCCTACAATGAGCAGTTCTTC. The whole variable domain, filled in from reference TRBV5-6 and TRBJ2-1, reads DAGVTQSPTHLIKTRGQQVTLRCSPKSGHDTVSWYQQALGQGPQFIFQYYEEEERQRGNFPDRFSGHQFPNYSSELNVNALLLGDSALYLCASSQGASSYNEQFFGPGTRLTVL.

The genes are TRBV9 and TRBJ2-1; 11 bases agree with TRBD2. Germline CDR1 SGDLS, CDR2 YYNGEE. Losses at the gene ends were 5 bases for V and 7 bases for J; bases not matched to a gene: 8. The CDR3 has 15 residues. CDR3 coding DNA: TGTGCCAGCAGTCGGGGGACTAGCGGTAGAAATGAGCAGTTCTTC. Residues: CASSRGTSGRNEQFF.

The genes are TRBV2 and TRBJ2-2, with D possibly TRBD1 on 6 matching bases. With 7 bases removed from V and 5 bases from J, the gap between germline ends came to 11 bases. The CDR3 extends over 13 amino acids. Per germline, CDR1 SNHLY and CDR2 FYNNEI. CDR3 residues: CASTADRTGELFF. Here the CDR3 DNA reads TGTGCCAGCACTGCCGACAGGACCGGGGAGCTGTTTTTT.